The 12 T cell receptor beta chains below come from one sample, sequenced in a study of T cell responses to AZD1222 COVID-19 vaccine. Assay: immunoSEQ multiplex PCR; the TCRdb copy retains only in-frame clones and omits some. The sample consists of about 160,000 clones, about 91% of them appearing once. The source material was peripheral blood, sampled on day 0 of AZD1222 vaccination. Receptors were obtained from an adult in good health.

The rearrangement links TRBV5-1 to TRBJ2-7; 7 bases line up with TRBD2. V was clipped by 4 bases and J by 5 bases; unmatched bases: 9. CDR1 SGHRS and CDR2 YFSETQ come from the germline V gene. The CDR3 is 14 residues long. The DNA of the CDR3 is TGCGCCAGCAGCCCGGGAGGTTCGGGGGACGAGCAGTACTTC. This codes for CASSPGGSGDEQYF. The full variable domain, in which reference TRBV5-1 and TRBJ2-7 provide the parts outside the CDR3, is KAGVTQTPRYLIKTRGQQVTLSCSPISGHRSVSWYQQTPGQGLQFLFEYFSETQRNKGNFPGRFSGRQFSNSRSEMNVSTLELGDSALYLCASSPGGSGDEQYFGPGTRLTVT.

V is TRBV28 and J is TRBJ1-6; the match to TRBD1 covers 7 bases. The CDR3 has 16 amino acids. The junction had 9 bases not matched to a gene; V was cut back by 3 bases and J by 7 bases. CDR1 and CDR2 from the germline V gene are MDHEN and SYDVKM. CDR3 protein: CASSFLGRGRNSPLHF. Here the CDR3 DNA reads TGTGCCAGCAGTTTCCTAGGGAGGGGGCGGAATTCACCCCTCCACTTT. Based on the CDR3 plus reference TRBV28 and TRBJ1-6, the full variable domain is DVKVTQSSRYLVKRTGEKVFLECVQDMDHENMFWYRQDPGLGLRLIYFSYDVKMKEKGDIPEGYSVSREKKERFSLILESASTNQTSMYLCASSFLGRGRNSPLHFGNGTRLTVT.

This chain links TRBV4-3 with TRBJ1-2, with TRBD1 matching 7 bases. The J segment lost 5 bases and the V segment lost 2 bases, leaving 11 bases of the junction unmatched. CDR1 and CDR2 (germline): LGHNA, YSLEER. The CDR3 spans 16 residues. This chain's CDR3 is CASSQSRGGSAYGYTF. As DNA, the CDR3 is TGCGCCAGCAGCCAATCGAGAGGGGGCTCGGCTTATGGCTACACCTTC.

The V gene is TRBV6-2 or TRBV6-3, the J gene TRBJ2-1; 15 bases agree with TRBD2. V trimming: 6 bases; J trimming: 9 bases; junction bases outside the gene matches: 6. Per the germline V gene, CDR1 is MNHEY and CDR2 is SVGEGT. The CDR3 sequence is 15 residues long. The CDR3 region is CASSPGLAGGPEQFF. CDR3 DNA: TGTGCCAGCAGCCCAGGACTAGCGGGAGGGCCTGAGCAGTTCTTC.

The chain is built from TRBV28 and TRBJ1-5; the D gene is possibly TRBD1 (5 bases). Germline V gives CDR1 MDHEN, CDR2 SYDVKM. V gave up 3 bases and J gave up 5 bases, with 8 bases separating them. The CDR3 sequence is 13 residues long. This CDR3 is CASSFRGDQPQHF. The CDR3, as DNA: TGTGCCAGCAGTTTTCGGGGGGATCAGCCCCAGCATTTT.

The V gene is TRBV19, the J gene TRBJ1-1; TRBD1 might be the D (6 bases). V was trimmed by 3 bases and J by 4 bases, leaving 9 bases between them. The CDR3 runs 13 residues. The germline CDR1 and CDR2 sequences are LNHDA and SQIVND (reference sequence). DNA for the CDR3: TGTGCCAGTAGTATCAGGGGAGGCACTGAAGCTTTCTTT. Translating it yields CASSIRGGTEAFF.

Remarks on this clone: This specimen includes other DNA sequences encoding the same CDR3. This chain links TRBV28 with TRBJ2-7; unclear D gene. CDR3 length equals 12 residues. The ends were cut back, 2 bases at V and 3 bases at J, with 5 bases in the middle. Looked up from germline, CDR1 is MDHEN and CDR2 is SYDVKM. The CDR3 DNA reads TGTGCCAGCAGTTTAAGGCTCTACGAGCAGTACTTC. Its protein product is CASSLRLYEQYF.

The chain carries TRBV29-1 and TRBJ2-1, with TRBD2 identical over 7 bases. The CDR3 spans 14 residues. CDR1 is SQVTM and CDR2 is ANQGSEA in the germline V gene. Germline trimming cut 4 bases from V and 9 bases from J; bases unmatched to any gene: 12. The CDR3 sequence is CSVGVEGGLVEQFF. Here the CDR3 DNA reads TGCAGCGTTGGGGTGGAGGGAGGGCTCGTTGAGCAGTTCTTC.

The chain links TRBV6-5 to TRBJ2-2; possibly TRBD2 for D (6 bases). This CDR3 spans 14 amino acids. V lost 2 bases to trimming and J lost 6 bases, with 10 bases between them. The germline V gene encodes CDR1 MNHEY and CDR2 SVGAGI. CDR3 sequence (DNA): TGTGCCAGCAGTTACGTCAGGGAGGCCGGGGAGCTGTTTTTT. It encodes CASSYVREAGELFF.

The chain has TRBV5-1 and TRBJ1-1; D is unresolved. V was shortened by 7 bases and J by 4 bases, with 17 bases between the two germline ends. Germline V lookup: CDR1 SGHRS, CDR2 YFSETQ. This CDR3 spans 14 amino acids. DNA for the CDR3: TGCGCCAGCTACCCTCTCGACGGTTTCACTGAAGCTTTCTTT. This encodes CASYPLDGFTEAFF.

V usage is TRBV15 and J usage is TRBJ1-2; D gene unclear. V was clipped by 0 bases and J by 8 bases, with 7 bases between them. CDR3 size: 12 residues. Germline V CDR1 and CDR2: LNHNV, YYDKDF (reference sequence). The CDR3 region is CATSRDRGGYTF. CDR3 DNA sequence: TGTGCCACCAGCAGAGATCGAGGGGGCTACACCTTC. The full variable domain, with the rest looked up from reference TRBV15 and TRBJ1-2, is DAMVIQNPRYQVTQFGKPVTLSCSQTLNHNVMYWYQQKSSQAPKLLFHYYDKDFNNEADTPDNFQSRRPNTSFCFLDIRSPGLGDTAMYLCATSRDRGGYTFGSGTRLTVV.

The chain carries TRBV7-2 and TRBJ1-1; D gene unclear. CDR1 and CDR2 (germline): SGHTA, FQGNSA. The CDR3 spans 14 residues. The V end was cut by 4 bases, the J end by 0 bases, with 9 bases between. The CDR3 DNA reads TGTGCCAGCAGCTCGAGCATACTGAACACTGAAGCTTTCTTT. Residues: CASSSSILNTEAFF. The full variable domain, rest sourced from reference TRBV7-2 and TRBJ1-1, is GAGVSQSPSNKVTEKGKDVELRCDPISGHTALYWYRQSLGQGLEFLIYFQGNSAPDKSGLPSDRFSAERTGGSVSTLTIQRTQQEDSAVYLCASSSSILNTEAFFGQGTRLTVV.